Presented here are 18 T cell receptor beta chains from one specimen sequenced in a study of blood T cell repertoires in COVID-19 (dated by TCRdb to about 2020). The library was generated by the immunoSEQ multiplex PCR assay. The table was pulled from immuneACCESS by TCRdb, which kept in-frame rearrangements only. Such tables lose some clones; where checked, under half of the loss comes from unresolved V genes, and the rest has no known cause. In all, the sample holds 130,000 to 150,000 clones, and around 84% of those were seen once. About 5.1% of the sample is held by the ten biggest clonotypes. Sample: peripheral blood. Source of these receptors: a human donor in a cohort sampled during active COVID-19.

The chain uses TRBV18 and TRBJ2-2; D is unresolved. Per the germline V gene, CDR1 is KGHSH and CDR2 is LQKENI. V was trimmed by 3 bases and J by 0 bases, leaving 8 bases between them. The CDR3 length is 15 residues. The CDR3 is CASSPVRANTGELFF. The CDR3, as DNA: TGTGCCAGCTCACCGGTCCGCGCGAACACCGGGGAGCTGTTTTTT.

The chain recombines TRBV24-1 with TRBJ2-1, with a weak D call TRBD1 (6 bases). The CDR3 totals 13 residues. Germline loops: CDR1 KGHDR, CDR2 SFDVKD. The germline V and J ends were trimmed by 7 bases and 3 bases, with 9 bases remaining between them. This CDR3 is CATSGTLYNEQFF. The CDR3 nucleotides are TGTGCCACCAGCGGGACACTCTACAATGAGCAGTTCTTC.

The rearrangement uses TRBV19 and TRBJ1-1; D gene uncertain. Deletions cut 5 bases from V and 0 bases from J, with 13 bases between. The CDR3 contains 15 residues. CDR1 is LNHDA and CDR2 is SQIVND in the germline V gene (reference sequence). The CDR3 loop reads CASSPLNSMNTEAFF. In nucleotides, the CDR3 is TGTGCCAGTAGTCCCCTGAACAGTATGAACACTGAAGCTTTCTTT. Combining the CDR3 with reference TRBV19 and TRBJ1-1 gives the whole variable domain DGGITQSPKYLFRKEGQNVTLSCEQNLNHDAMYWYRQDPGQGLRLIYYSQIVNDFQKGDIAEGYSVSREKKESFPLTVTSAQKNPTAFYLCASSPLNSMNTEAFFGQGTRLTVV.

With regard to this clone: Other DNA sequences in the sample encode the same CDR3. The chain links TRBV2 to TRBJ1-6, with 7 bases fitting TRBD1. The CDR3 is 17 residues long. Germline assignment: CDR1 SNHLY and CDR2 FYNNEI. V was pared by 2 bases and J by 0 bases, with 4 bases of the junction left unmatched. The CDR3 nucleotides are TGTGCCAGCAGTGAAACAGGGGCGAGCTCCTATAATTCACCCCTCCACTTT. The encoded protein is CASSETGASSYNSPLHF.

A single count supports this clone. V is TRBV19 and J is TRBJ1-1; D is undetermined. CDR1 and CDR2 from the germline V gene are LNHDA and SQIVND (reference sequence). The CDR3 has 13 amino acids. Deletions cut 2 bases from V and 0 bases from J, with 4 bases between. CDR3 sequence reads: CASSINMNTEAFF. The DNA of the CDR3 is TGTGCCAGTAGTATAAATATGAACACTGAAGCTTTCTTT. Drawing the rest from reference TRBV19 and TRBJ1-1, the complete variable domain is DGGITQSPKYLFRKEGQNVTLSCEQNLNHDAMYWYRQDPGQGLRLIYYSQIVNDFQKGDIAEGYSVSREKKESFPLTVTSAQKNPTAFYLCASSINMNTEAFFGQGTRLTVV.

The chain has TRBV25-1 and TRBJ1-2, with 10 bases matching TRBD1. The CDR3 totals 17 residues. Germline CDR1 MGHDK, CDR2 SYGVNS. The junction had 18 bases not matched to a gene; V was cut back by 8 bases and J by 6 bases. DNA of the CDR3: TGTGCCAGCCATAGAGGGAAAGGGGACAGGGGAAGAGATGGCTACACCTTC. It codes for CASHRGKGDRGRDGYTF.

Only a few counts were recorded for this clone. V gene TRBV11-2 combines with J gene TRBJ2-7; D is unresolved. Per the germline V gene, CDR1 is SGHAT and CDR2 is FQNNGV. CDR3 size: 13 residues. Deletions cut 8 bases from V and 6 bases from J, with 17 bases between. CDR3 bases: TGTGCCAGCTCTCACAGACGAACAGTCGAGCAGTACGTC. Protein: CASSHRRTVEQYV.

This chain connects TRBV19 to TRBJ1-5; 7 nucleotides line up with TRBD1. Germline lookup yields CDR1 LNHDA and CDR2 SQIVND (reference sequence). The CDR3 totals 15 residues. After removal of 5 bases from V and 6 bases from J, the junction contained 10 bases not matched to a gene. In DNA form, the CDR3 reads TGTGCCAGTAGTGCCGCCACAGGGGTCGGTCAGCCCCAGCATTTT. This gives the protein CASSAATGVGQPQHF.

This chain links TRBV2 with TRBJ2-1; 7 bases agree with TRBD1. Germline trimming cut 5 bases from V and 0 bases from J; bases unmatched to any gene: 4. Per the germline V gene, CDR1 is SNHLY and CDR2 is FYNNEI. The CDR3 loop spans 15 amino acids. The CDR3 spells CASSIQGSSYNEQFF. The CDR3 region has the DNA TGTGCCAGCAGTATACAGGGGAGCTCCTACAATGAGCAGTTCTTC. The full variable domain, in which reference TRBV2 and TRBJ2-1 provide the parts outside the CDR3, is EPEVTQTPSHQVTQMGQEVILRCVPISNHLYFYWYRQILGQKVEFLVSFYNNEISEKSEIFDDQFSVERPDGSNFTLKIRSTKLEDSAMYFCASSIQGSSYNEQFFGPGTRLTVL.

The CDR3, as DNA: TGTGCCAGCAGTTGGGACAGGGGCGAAAAACTGTTTTTT. Encoded protein: CASSWDRGEKLFF. The chain has TRBV6-5 and TRBJ1-4; 10 bases fit TRBD1. There are 13 residues in the CDR3. Germline V lookup: CDR1 MNHEY, CDR2 SVGAGI. V was clipped by 4 bases and J by 8 bases; unmatched bases: 1.

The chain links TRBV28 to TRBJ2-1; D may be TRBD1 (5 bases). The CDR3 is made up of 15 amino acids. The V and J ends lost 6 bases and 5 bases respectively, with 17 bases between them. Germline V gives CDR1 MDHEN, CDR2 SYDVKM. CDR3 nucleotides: TGTGCCAGCAGCTTGCTGGGGCCAAGCCACAATGAGCAGTTCTTC. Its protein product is CASSLLGPSHNEQFF.

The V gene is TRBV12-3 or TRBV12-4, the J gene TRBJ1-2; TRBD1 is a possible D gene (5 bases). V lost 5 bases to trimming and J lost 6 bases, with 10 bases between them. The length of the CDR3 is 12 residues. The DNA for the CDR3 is TGTGCCAGCAGTCTGGGGGGGGATGGCTACACCTTC. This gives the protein CASSLGGDGYTF.

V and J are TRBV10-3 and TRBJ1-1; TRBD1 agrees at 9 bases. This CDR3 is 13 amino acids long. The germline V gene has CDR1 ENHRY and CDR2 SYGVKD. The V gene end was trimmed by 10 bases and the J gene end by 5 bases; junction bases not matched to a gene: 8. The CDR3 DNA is TGTGCCACCAATACAGGGGGCGATACTGAAGCTTTCTTT. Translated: CATNTGGDTEAFF.

CDR3 DNA: TGCGCCAGCAGCCGGGTCGGAGTCTCTGGAAACACCATATATTTT. Translating it yields CASSRVGVSGNTIYF. V is TRBV4-1 and J is TRBJ1-3, with D unresolved. Germline V gives CDR1 MGHRA, CDR2 YSYEKL. Trimming left V 4 bases short and J 0 bases short, with 10 bases between. The CDR3 extends over 15 amino acids.

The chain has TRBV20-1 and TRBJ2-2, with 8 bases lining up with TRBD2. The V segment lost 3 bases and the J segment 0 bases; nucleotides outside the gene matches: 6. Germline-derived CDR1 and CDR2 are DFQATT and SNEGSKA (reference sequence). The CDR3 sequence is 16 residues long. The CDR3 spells CSASYGGATNTGELFF. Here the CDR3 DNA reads TGCAGTGCTAGTTACGGGGGGGCCACGAACACCGGGGAGCTGTTTTTT.

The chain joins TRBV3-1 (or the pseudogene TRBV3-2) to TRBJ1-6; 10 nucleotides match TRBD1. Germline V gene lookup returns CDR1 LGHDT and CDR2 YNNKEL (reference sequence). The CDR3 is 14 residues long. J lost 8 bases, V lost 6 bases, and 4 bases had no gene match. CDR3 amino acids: CASSRTGGDSPLHF. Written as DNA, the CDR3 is TGTGCCAGCAGTCGGACAGGGGGAGATTCACCCCTCCACTTT.

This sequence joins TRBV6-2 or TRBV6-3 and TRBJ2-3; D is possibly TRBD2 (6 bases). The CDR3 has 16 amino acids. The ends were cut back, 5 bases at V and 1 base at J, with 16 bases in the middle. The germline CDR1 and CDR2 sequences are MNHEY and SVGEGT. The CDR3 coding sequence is TGTGCCAGCAGTCCCCTAGGGCGGGGTGGCACAGATACGCAGTATTTT. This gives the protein CASSPLGRGGTDTQYF.

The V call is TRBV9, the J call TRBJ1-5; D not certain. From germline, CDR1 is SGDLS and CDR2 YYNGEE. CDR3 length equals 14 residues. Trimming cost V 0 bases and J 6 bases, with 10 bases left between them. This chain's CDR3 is CASSVDGLGQPQHF. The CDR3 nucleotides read TGTGCCAGCAGCGTAGACGGACTTGGTCAGCCCCAGCATTTT.